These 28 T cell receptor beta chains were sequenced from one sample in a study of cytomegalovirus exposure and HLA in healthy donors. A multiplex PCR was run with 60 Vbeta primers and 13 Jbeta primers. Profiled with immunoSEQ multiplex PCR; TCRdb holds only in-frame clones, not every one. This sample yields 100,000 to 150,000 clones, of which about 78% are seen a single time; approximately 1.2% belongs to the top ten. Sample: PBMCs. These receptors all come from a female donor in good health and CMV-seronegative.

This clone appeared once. This CDR3 reads CASSLDSGSDTGELFF. The DNA of the CDR3 is TGTGCCAGCAGCTTAGATAGCGGGAGCGACACCGGGGAGCTGTTTTTT. The chain is built from TRBV11-3 and TRBJ2-2, with 9 bases lining up with TRBD2. The CDR3 consists of 16 residues. The germline V gene has CDR1 SGHNT and CDR2 YENEEA. V trimming: 0 bases; J trimming: 3 bases; junction bases outside the gene matches: 2.

CDR3 sequence reads: CASSGRTGNYEQYF. CDR3 in DNA: TGTGCCAGCAGTGGCCGGACAGGAAACTACGAGCAGTACTTC. The chain recombines TRBV2 with TRBJ2-7; 7 positions agree with TRBD1. The germline gives CDR1 SNHLY, CDR2 FYNNEI. Germline trimming cut 4 bases from V and 3 bases from J; bases unmatched to any gene: 6. This CDR3 spans 14 amino acids.

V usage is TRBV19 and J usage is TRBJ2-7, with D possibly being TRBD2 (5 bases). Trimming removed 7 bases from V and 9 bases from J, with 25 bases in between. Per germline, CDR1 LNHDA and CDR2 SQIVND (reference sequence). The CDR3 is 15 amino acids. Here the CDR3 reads CASTPSHGRRSGQYF. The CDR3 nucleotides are TGTGCCAGTACCCCATCCCACGGTCGAAGGAGCGGGCAGTACTTC.

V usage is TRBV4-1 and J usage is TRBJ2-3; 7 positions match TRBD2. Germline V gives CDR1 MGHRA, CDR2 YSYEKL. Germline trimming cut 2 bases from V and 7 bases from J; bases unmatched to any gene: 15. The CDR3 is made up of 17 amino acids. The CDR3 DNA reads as TGCGCCAGCAGCCAAAGTCCTTCGGGGCGGGGGAGTTATACGCAGTATTTT. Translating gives CASSQSPSGRGSYTQYF.

CDR3 protein: CASGLGREITGYTF. The CDR3 DNA sequence: TGTGCTAGTGGTTTGGGGAGGGAAATAACAGGCTACACCTTC. This chain links TRBV12-5 with TRBJ1-2; no firm D call. The V gene lost 1 base and the J gene lost 8 bases, with 14 bases spanning the gap. The CDR3 totals 14 residues. The germline gives CDR1 LGHNT, CDR2 FRNRAP.

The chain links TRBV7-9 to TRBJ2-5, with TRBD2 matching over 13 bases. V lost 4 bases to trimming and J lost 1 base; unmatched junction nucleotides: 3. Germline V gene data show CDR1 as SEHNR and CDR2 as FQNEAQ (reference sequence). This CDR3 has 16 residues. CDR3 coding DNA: TGTGCCAGCAGCTCGGGACTAGCGGGATTCCAAGAGACCCAGTACTTC. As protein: CASSSGLAGFQETQYF.

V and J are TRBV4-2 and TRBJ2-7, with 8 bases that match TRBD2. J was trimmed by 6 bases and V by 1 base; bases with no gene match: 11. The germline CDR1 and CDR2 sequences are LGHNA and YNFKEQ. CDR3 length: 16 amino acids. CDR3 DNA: TGTGCCAGCAGCCAAGGGCCAGCGGGAGAGGGTAGCGAGCAGTACTTC. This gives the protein CASSQGPAGEGSEQYF.

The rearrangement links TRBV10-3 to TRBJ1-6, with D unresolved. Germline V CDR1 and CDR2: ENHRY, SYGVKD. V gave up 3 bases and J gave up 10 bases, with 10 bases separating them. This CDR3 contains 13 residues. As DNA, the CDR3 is TGTGCCATCAGTGATTTCGGAGGGTCACCCCTCCACTTT. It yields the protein CAISDFGGSPLHF.

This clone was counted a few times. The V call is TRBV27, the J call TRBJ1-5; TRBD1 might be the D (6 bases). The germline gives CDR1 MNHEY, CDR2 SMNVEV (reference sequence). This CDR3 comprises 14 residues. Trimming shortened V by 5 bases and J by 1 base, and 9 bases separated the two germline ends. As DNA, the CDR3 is TGTGCCAGCAGTCCCCAGGGGAGCAATCAGCCCCAGCATTTT. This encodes CASSPQGSNQPQHF.

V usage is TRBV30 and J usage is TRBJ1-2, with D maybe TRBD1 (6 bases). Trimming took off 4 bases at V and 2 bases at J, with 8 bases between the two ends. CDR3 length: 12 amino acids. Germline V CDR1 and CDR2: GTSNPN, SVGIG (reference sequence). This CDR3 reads CAWTTGNYGYTF. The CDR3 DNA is TGTGCCTGGACTACAGGGAACTATGGCTACACCTTC.

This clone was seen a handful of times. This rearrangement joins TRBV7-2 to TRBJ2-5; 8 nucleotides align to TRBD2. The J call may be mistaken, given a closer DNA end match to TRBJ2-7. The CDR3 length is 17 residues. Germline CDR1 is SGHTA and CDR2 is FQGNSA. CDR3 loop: CASSIKGGGTRIYEQYF. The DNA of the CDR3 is TGTGCCAGCAGCATAAAAGGGGGTGGGACTAGGATTTACGAGCAGTACTTC.

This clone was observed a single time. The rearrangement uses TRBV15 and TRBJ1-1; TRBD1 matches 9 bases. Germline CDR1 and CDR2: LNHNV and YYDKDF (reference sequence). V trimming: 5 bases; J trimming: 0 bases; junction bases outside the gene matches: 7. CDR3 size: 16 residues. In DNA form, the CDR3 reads TGTGCCACCAGCTTTGGGGGACAGGGACTGAACACTGAAGCTTTCTTT. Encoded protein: CATSFGGQGLNTEAFF.

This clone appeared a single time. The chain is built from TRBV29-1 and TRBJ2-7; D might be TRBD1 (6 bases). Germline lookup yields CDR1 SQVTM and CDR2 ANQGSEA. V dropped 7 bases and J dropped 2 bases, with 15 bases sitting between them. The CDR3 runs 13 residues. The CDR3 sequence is CSAYTGTTYEQYF. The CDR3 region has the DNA TGCAGCGCTTATACCGGGACAACCTACGAGCAGTACTTC.

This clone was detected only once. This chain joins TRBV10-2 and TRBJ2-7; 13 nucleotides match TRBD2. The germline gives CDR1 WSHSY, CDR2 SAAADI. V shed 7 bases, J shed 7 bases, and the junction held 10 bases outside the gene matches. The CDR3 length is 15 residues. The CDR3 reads CASTPGLAGAPEQYF. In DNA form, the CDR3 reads TGCGCCAGCACCCCAGGACTAGCGGGAGCGCCAGAGCAGTACTTC.

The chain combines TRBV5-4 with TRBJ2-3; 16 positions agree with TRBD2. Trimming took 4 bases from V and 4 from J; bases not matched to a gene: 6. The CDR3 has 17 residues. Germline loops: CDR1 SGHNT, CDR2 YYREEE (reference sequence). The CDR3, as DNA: TGTGCCAGCAGCCTCCTGGGACTAGCGGGGGGGGCAGATACGCAGTATTTT. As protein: CASSLLGLAGGADTQYF.

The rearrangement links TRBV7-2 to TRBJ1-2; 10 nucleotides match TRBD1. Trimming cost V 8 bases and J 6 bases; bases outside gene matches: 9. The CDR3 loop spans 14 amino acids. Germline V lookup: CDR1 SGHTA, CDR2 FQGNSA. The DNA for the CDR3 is TGTGCCAGCGGCAAGACAGGGGGCCAACATGGCTACACCTTC. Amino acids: CASGKTGGQHGYTF.

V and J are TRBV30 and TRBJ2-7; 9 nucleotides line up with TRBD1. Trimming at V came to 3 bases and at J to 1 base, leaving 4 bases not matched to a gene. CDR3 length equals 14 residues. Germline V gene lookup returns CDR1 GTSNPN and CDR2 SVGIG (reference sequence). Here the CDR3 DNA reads TGTGCCTGGAGCATAGGGACAGGGTCCTACGAGCAGTACTTC. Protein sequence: CAWSIGTGSYEQYF.

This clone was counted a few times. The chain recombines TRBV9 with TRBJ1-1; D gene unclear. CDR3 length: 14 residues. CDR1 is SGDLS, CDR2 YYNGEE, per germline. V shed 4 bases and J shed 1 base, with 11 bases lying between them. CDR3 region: CASSQRPGNTEAFF. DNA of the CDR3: TGTGCCAGCAGCCAACGACCAGGGAACACTGAAGCTTTCTTT. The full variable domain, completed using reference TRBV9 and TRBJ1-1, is DSGVTQTPKHLITATGQRVTLRCSPRSGDLSVYWYQQSLDQGLQFLIQYYNGEERAKGNILERFSAQQFPDLHSELNLSSLELGDSALYFCASSQRPGNTEAFFGQGTRLTVV.

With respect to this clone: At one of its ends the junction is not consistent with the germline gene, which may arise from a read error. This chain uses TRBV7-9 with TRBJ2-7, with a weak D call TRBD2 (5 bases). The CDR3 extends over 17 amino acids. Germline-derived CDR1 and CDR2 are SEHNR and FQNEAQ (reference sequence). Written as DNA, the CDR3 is TGTTCCAGCAGCTTAAAATCCGGGGAGCACCGACTCTACGAGCAGTACTTC. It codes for CSSSLKSGEHRLYEQYF.

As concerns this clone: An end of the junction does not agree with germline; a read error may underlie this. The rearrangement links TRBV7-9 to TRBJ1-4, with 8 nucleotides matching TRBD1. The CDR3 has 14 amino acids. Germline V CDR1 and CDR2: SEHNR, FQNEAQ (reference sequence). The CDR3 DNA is TGTTCCAGCAGCCGGACAGGGTGGGGTGAAAAACTGTTTTTT. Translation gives CSSSRTGWGEKLFF.

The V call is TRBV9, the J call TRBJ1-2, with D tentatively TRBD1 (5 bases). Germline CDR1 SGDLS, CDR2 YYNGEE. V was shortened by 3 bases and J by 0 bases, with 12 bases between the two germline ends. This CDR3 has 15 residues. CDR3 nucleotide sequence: TGTGCCAGCAGCGCCTGGACACAAGCTAACTATGGCTACACCTTC. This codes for CASSAWTQANYGYTF.

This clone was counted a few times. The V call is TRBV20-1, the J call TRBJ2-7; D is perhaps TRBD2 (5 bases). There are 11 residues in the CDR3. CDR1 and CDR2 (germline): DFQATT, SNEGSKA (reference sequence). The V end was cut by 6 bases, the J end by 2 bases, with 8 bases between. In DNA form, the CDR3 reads TGCAGTGCCGGGATCGCCTACGAGCAGTACTTC. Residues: CSAGIAYEQYF.

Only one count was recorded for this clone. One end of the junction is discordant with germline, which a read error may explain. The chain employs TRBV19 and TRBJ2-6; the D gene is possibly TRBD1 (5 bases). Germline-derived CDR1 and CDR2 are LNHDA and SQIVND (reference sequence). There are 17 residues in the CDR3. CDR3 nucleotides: TGTGCCAGTTCCGGCAGGGATTTGGATTCTGGGGCCAACGGCCTGACTTTC. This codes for CASSGRDLDSGANGLTF.

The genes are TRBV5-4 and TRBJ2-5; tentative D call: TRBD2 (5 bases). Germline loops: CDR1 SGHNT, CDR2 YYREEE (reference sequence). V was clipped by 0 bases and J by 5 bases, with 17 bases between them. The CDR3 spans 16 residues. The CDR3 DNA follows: TGTGCCAGCAGCTTGGGTTCGACGGAGGTCCGGGAGACCCAGTACTTC. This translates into CASSLGSTEVRETQYF.

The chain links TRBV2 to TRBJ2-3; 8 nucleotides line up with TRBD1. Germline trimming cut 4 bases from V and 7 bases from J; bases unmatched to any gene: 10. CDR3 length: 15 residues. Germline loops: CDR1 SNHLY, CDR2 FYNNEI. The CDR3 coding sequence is TGTGCCAGCAGTGTATCAGGGCAGGGGGCGAATACGCAGTATTTT. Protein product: CASSVSGQGANTQYF.

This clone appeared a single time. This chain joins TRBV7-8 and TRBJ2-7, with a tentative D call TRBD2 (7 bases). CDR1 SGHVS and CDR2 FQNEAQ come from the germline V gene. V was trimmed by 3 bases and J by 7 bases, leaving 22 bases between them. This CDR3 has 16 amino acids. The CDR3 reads CASSFTGGPQHLEQYF. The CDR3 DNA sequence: TGTGCCAGCAGCTTCACGGGGGGCCCCCAACATTTGGAGCAGTACTTC.

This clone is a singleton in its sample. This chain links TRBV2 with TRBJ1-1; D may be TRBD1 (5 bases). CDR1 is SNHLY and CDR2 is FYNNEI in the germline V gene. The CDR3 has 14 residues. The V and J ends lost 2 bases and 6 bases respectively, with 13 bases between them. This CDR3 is CASSEFARVPEAFF. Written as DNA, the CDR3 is TGTGCCAGCAGTGAATTTGCCAGGGTGCCTGAAGCTTTCTTT.

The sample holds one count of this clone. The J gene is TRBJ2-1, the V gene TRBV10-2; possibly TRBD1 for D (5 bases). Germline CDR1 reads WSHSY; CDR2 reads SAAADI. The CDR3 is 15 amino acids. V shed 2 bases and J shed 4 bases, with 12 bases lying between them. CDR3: CASSETNRRYNEQFF. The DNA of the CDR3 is TGCGCCAGCAGTGAGACGAACAGGCGATACAATGAGCAGTTCTTC.